The 3 T cell receptor beta chains below all came from one sample that was sequenced in a study of blood T cell repertoires in COVID-19. Clones were sequenced by immunoSEQ multiplex PCR, and TCRdb holds only the in-frame ones, with some missing. This table has tens of thousands of clones, about 83% appearing once. Source material: peripheral blood. The source is a man aged 70 or older with COVID-19, enrolled during active disease.

The chain employs TRBV9 and TRBJ1-1; 7 bases are shared with TRBD1. CDR1 SGDLS and CDR2 YYNGEE come from the germline V gene. The CDR3 covers 13 residues. Trimming at V came to 4 bases and at J to 4 bases, leaving 4 bases not matched to a gene. CDR3 amino acids: CASSLTGATEAFF. The DNA for the CDR3 is TGTGCCAGCAGCCTCACAGGGGCCACTGAAGCTTTCTTT.

This chain links TRBV19 with TRBJ2-3; a possible D gene is TRBD2 (5 bases). The V end lost 3 bases, the J end lost 0 bases, and 16 bases lay between the germline ends. This CDR3 spans 17 amino acids. CDR1 and CDR2 from the germline V gene are LNHDA and SQIVND (reference sequence). The CDR3 DNA is TGTGCCAGTAGTATGAGGAGGACCACTCAAAGCACAGATACGCAGTATTTT. It codes for CASSMRRTTQSTDTQYF.

This chain joins TRBV28 and TRBJ1-5, with 10 bases aligning to TRBD1. The V gene end was trimmed by 9 bases and the J gene end by 7 bases; junction bases not matched to a gene: 15. The CDR3 runs 16 residues. The V gene's germline CDR1 is MDHEN and CDR2 SYDVKM. CDR3 residues: CASVFAGTGVSQPQHF. For the CDR3, the DNA is TGTGCCAGTGTTTTTGCCGGGACAGGGGTATCGCAGCCCCAGCATTTT.